This entry is about one T cell receptor (beta chain). The sample comes from a study of blood T cell repertoires in COVID-19. Overall study: Whether acute or convalescent, the COVID-19 samples came from the United States, Italy and Spain.

Produced via immunoSEQ multiplex PCR; TCRdb's table is partial and in-frame only. The table records about 200,000 clones, almost 85% of them present only once. CDR3 length equals 17 residues. Germline V gives CDR1 SGDLS, CDR2 YYNGEE. The germline V and J ends were trimmed by 0 bases and 0 bases, with 13 bases remaining between them. The TCR sequence derives from a human donor with acute or convalescent COVID-19. The donor label of this sample is uncertain. The chain uses TRBV9 and TRBJ2-1; weak D call: TRBD2 (5 bases). Sequences were obtained from peripheral blood. CDR3 sequence (DNA): TGTGCCAGCAGCGTAGCGGGAAGTTCTAGCTCCTACAATGAGCAGTTCTTC. Residues: CASSVAGSSSSYNEQFF. Together with reference TRBV9 and TRBJ2-1, the CDR3 gives the full variable domain: DSGVTQTPKHLITATGQRVTLRCSPRSGDLSVYWYQQSLDQGLQFLIQYYNGEERAKGNILERFSAQQFPDLHSELNLSSLELGDSALYFCASSVAGSSSSYNEQFFGPGTRLTVL.